This T cell receptor beta chain was obtained from a study of radiotherapy plus CTLA-4 blockade in lung cancer. Study at large: For 15% to 20% of patients, objective responses occurred, and roughly 31% had disease control.

Study results and caveats: Early blood T cell clone dynamics reportedly forecast response best, with interferon-beta.

With V trimmed by 6 bases and J by 9 bases, 21 bases remained unmatched. Per the germline V gene, CDR1 is LNHDA and CDR2 is SQIVND (reference sequence). This CDR3 has 18 amino acids. The assay was immunoSEQ multiplex PCR, and TCRdb's table has in-frame clones only and misses some. The sample includes approximately 38,000 clones, about 86% seen only once; the top ten take about 20%. Worth noting for this clone: Its target is not known.

Here the sequenced sample was peripheral blood, taken from a patient treated with radiotherapy plus ipilimumab. V usage is TRBV19 and J usage is TRBJ2-3; the match to TRBD2 covers 10 bases. This TCR was sampled from a human donor with non-small cell lung cancer whose response to radiotherapy plus ipilimumab could not be evaluated. Here the CDR3 reads CASSLYVLAGRAALTQYF. The CDR3 region has the DNA TGTGCCAGTAGCTTGTATGTACTAGCGGGACGAGCCGCACTGACGCAGTATTTT.